The sequence of this T cell receptor beta chain was determined in a study of shared clonotypes between healthy human individuals. Study-level results: Memory subsets had estimated richness that was generally smaller than that of naive subsets. The diversity represented, both genetic and in exposure history, was limited by few donors. Several donors held roughly 5% of naive CD4 clonotypes in common.

The CDR3 contains 11 residues. CDR1 MNHNS and CDR2 SASEGT come from the germline V gene. On this clone: Its antigen is currently unknown. One junction end disagrees with the germline gene, perhaps due to a read error.

Replicate PCRs from sorted subsets contained roughly 220 ng DNA, which is 30,000 to 35,000 T cell genomes. The table came from immunoSEQ multiplex PCR; TCRdb's copy has only in-frame clones and leaves some out. The repertoire consists of 950,000 to 1,100,000 clones, with around 74% occurring once and the leading ten covering roughly 1.4%. The sequence was collected from a young man in good health. The V call is TRBV6-1, the J call TRBJ2-7; 7 bases map to TRBD1. Material for sequencing was memory CD4+ T cells sorted from blood. Subset: CD45RA-negative fraction. CDR3 DNA: TGTGCCAGCAGTGGAGGGACAGTTTTATTCTTC. This gives the protein CASSGGTVLFF.